This T cell receptor beta chain is drawn from a study of T cells in Graves' hyperthyroidism and ophthalmopathy. TCR beta CDR3 regions were amplified from RNA. A first-round RT-PCR of the TCR CDR3 used the HTBI primer set. One entry per CDR3 protein, called by TCRdb with MiXCR from the multiplex PCR reads. The sample records 140,000 or so distinct CDR3 sequences, approximately 20% being singletons. The sample of blood was obtained at first hyperthyroidism diagnosis (before any ophthalmopathy symptoms). This clonotype came up a few times. V lost 6 bases to trimming and J lost 0 bases; unmatched junction nucleotides: 11. Germline V gene data show CDR1 as LNHNV and CDR2 as YYDKDF (reference sequence). The CDR3 extends over 16 amino acids.

The origin of this receptor is a woman in her 50s with Graves' hyperthyroidism that later progressed to Graves' ophthalmopathy. The J gene is TRBJ2-7, the V gene TRBV15, with 7 bases that match TRBD2. Sequenced: blood. CDR3: CATRPAGRESSYEQYF. In nucleotides, the CDR3 is TGTGCCACCAGGCCAGCGGGGAGGGAGAGCTCCTACGAGCAGTACTTC.